One and the same sample provided the 21 T cell receptor beta chains below, sequenced in a study of beta chain features in type 1 diabetes. Reverse transcribing all isolated RNA meant expressed TCRB transcripts were sequenced. Generated by immunoSEQ multiplex PCR, the TCRdb table keeps only in-frame clones and is missing some. The profile shows roughly 310,000 clones, 11% of them singletons. Source material: naive CD4+ T cells from blood. These receptors were taken from a woman in her 30s in good health.

This clone turned up a few times. V and J are TRBV4-2 and TRBJ2-5; D might be TRBD2 (6 bases). The V gene's germline CDR1 is LGHNA and CDR2 YNFKEQ. CDR3 length equals 14 residues. Trimming pared 3 bases from V and 2 bases from J, leaving 10 bases between. CDR3 residues: CASSHSGDQETQYF. CDR3 DNA: TGTGCCAGCAGCCATAGCGGAGATCAAGAGACCCAGTACTTC.

This clone was seen more than once but under ten times. J is TRBJ2-1 and V is TRBV19; D is possibly TRBD2 (6 bases). The CDR3 has 18 residues. V dropped 5 bases and J dropped 0 bases, with 20 bases sitting between them. Germline values: CDR1 LNHDA, CDR2 SQIVND (reference sequence). The CDR3 DNA is TGTGCCAGTAGTCCCCCCGACGGGGGTCTGGGCTCCTACAATGAGCAGTTCTTC. It yields the protein CASSPPDGGLGSYNEQFF.

This clone was seen more than once but under ten times. CDR3: CASSLVLAVGVSTDTQYF. The CDR3, as DNA: TGTGCCAGCAGCTTGGTGCTAGCGGTGGGGGTTAGCACAGATACGCAGTATTTT. The chain employs TRBV5-8 and TRBJ2-3; 7 bases fit TRBD2. V shed 0 bases, J shed 0 bases, and the junction held 10 bases outside the gene matches. This CDR3 region has 18 residues. Germline V gene data show CDR1 as SGHTS and CDR2 as YDEGEE.

This clone came up a few times. The rearrangement joins TRBV5-1 to TRBJ2-7; D might be TRBD2 (5 bases). CDR1 and CDR2 from the germline V gene are SGHRS and YFSETQ. Between the trimmed V and J ends, which lost 2 bases and 1 base, there was a span of 10 bases. The CDR3 has 14 residues. The CDR3 here is CASSFDRTSYEQYF. CDR3 nucleotides: TGCGCCAGCAGCTTTGACCGGACTTCCTACGAGCAGTACTTC. The full variable domain, rest sourced from reference TRBV5-1 and TRBJ2-7, is KAGVTQTPRYLIKTRGQQVTLSCSPISGHRSVSWYQQTPGQGLQFLFEYFSETQRNKGNFPGRFSGRQFSNSRSEMNVSTLELGDSALYLCASSFDRTSYEQYFGPGTRLTVT.

The chain couples TRBV5-1 to TRBJ1-5, with a tentative D call TRBD1 (6 bases). CDR1 is SGHRS and CDR2 is YFSETQ in the germline V gene. Between the trimmed V and J ends, which lost 4 bases and 0 bases, there was a span of 11 bases. This CDR3 has 15 residues. The CDR3 region is CASSPEGDSNQPQHF. CDR3 nucleotides: TGCGCCAGCAGCCCCGAGGGGGATAGCAATCAGCCCCAGCATTTT.

This clone was seen more than once but under ten times. The rearrangement links TRBV5-4 to TRBJ2-3; no firm D call. CDR3 size: 13 residues. Germline V gene data show CDR1 as SGHNT and CDR2 as YYREEE (reference sequence). The V end was cut by 0 bases, the J end by 10 bases, with 12 bases between. CDR3 region: CASSLDQASAQYF. CDR3 DNA: TGTGCCAGCAGCTTGGATCAGGCGAGTGCGCAGTATTTT.

The genes are TRBV11-2 and TRBJ2-3, with 10 bases fitting TRBD2. Germline values: CDR1 SGHAT, CDR2 FQNNGV. V shed 2 bases, J shed 2 bases, and the junction held 13 bases outside the gene matches. The CDR3 length is 19 residues. The CDR3 DNA is TGTGCCAGCAGCTTATTTAGCGGGAGGCGCGCGGGGAACACAGATACGCAGTATTTT. This sequence encodes CASSLFSGRRAGNTDTQYF.

The chain has TRBV7-2 and TRBJ2-7; TRBD1 might be the D (6 bases). Trimming stripped 0 bases from V and 5 bases from J, with 11 bases between. The CDR3 runs 14 residues. Per germline, CDR1 SGHTA and CDR2 FQGNSA. CDR3 sequence (DNA): TGTGCCAGCAGCTTAGCGGTCAGGGGTCACGAGCAGTACTTC. It translates to CASSLAVRGHEQYF.

This chain uses TRBV15 with TRBJ1-5; weak D call: TRBD1 (5 bases). Trimming removed 0 bases from V and 3 bases from J, with 15 bases in between. The CDR3 has 17 amino acids. Germline V lookup: CDR1 LNHNV, CDR2 YYDKDF (reference sequence). The DNA for the CDR3 is TGTGCCACCAGCAGAGATTGGGGCAGGGTCGACAATCAGCCCCAGCATTTT. This encodes CATSRDWGRVDNQPQHF.

The sample holds a few counts of this clone. This chain links TRBV28 with TRBJ2-1; 8 bases agree with TRBD2. The ends lost 6 bases at V and 8 bases at J; junction bases unmatched: 3. Germline CDR1 MDHEN, CDR2 SYDVKM. The CDR3 is made up of 12 amino acids. The CDR3: CASRETSDEQFF. For the CDR3, the DNA is TGTGCCAGCAGAGAGACTAGCGATGAGCAGTTCTTC.

The genes are TRBV11-3 and TRBJ2-1, with TRBD1 matching 7 bases. Germline assignment: CDR1 SGHNT and CDR2 YENEEA. Germline trimming cut 5 bases from V and 10 bases from J; bases unmatched to any gene: 5. The CDR3 totals 12 residues. CDR3 DNA sequence: TGTGCCAGCAGCCTCGGGACAGAAGAGCAGTTCTTC. Its translation: CASSLGTEEQFF.

The V and J genes are TRBV15 and TRBJ2-3, with D possibly matching TRBD2 (6 bases). Germline CDR1 LNHNV, CDR2 YYDKDF (reference sequence). The CDR3 consists of 15 residues. Trimming left V 2 bases short and J 2 bases short, with 11 bases between. The CDR3 DNA is TGTGCCACCAGCAGACTCGGACTATCCACAGATACGCAGTATTTT. Translated, it gives CATSRLGLSTDTQYF.

About this clone: This sample also contains other DNA sequences that code for the same CDR3. The chain employs TRBV7-9 and TRBJ1-1; no clear D gene. This CDR3 comprises 13 residues. Germline-derived CDR1 and CDR2 are SEHNR and FQNEAQ (reference sequence). V gave up 1 base and J gave up 1 base, with 4 bases separating them. The CDR3 loop reads CASSLGQNTEAFF. The CDR3 DNA sequence: TGTGCCAGCAGCTTAGGACAGAACACTGAAGCTTTCTTT.

DNA of the CDR3: TGTGCCAGCAGCGTCGGTCCCCTAGCTAACTATGGCTACACCTTC. Its translation is CASSVGPLANYGYTF. The chain carries TRBV9 and TRBJ1-2; D unresolved. V lost 2 bases to trimming and J lost 0 bases, with 11 bases between them. Germline CDR1 SGDLS, CDR2 YYNGEE. The CDR3 spans 15 residues. The full variable domain, completed using reference TRBV9 and TRBJ1-2, is DSGVTQTPKHLITATGQRVTLRCSPRSGDLSVYWYQQSLDQGLQFLIQYYNGEERAKGNILERFSAQQFPDLHSELNLSSLELGDSALYFCASSVGPLANYGYTFGSGTRLTVV.

This clone showed up just a few times. The chain combines TRBV7-3 with TRBJ2-1, with 9 bases fitting TRBD2. With 8 bases clipped from V and 7 bases from J, the junction kept 3 bases outside the gene matches. Looked up from germline, CDR1 is SGHTA and CDR2 is FQGTGA. The CDR3 contains 12 residues. The CDR3 bases are TGTGCCAGCGGACTAGCGCAGAATGAGCAGTTCTTC. It codes for CASGLAQNEQFF.

The table lists this clone with a few counts. V and J are TRBV29-1 and TRBJ1-2; 7 bases align to TRBD1. There are 11 residues in the CDR3. J gave up 10 bases and V 7 bases, and 9 bases lay outside the gene matches. Germline V gene data show CDR1 as SQVTM and CDR2 as ANQGSEA. The DNA of the CDR3 is TGCAGCGGTGGGGACAGCGCCCACTACACCTTC. Translation gives CSGGDSAHYTF. Complete variable domain (other parts from reference TRBV29-1 and TRBJ1-2): SAVISQKPSRDICQRGTSLTIQCQVDSQVTMMFWYRQQPGQSLTLIATANQGSEATYESGFVIDKFPISRPNLTFSTLTVSNMSPEDSSIYLCSGGDSAHYTFGSGTRLTVV.

The V gene is TRBV28, the J gene TRBJ1-5; the match to TRBD1 covers 7 bases. CDR1 and CDR2 (germline): MDHEN, SYDVKM. V trimming: 7 bases; J trimming: 3 bases; junction bases outside the gene matches: 15. This CDR3 contains 17 residues. The CDR3 loop is CASTNPRATGNNQPQHF. CDR3 DNA: TGTGCCAGCACCAATCCACGGGCGACAGGGAACAATCAGCCCCAGCATTTT. Full variable domain (rest looked up from reference TRBV28 and TRBJ1-5): DVKVTQSSRYLVKRTGEKVFLECVQDMDHENMFWYRQDPGLGLRLIYFSYDVKMKEKGDIPEGYSVSREKKERFSLILESASTNQTSMYLCASTNPRATGNNQPQHFGDGTRLSIL.

This chain links TRBV30 with TRBJ2-7; D is possibly TRBD1 (6 bases). Germline lookup yields CDR1 GTSNPN and CDR2 SVGIG (reference sequence). V was trimmed by 1 base and J by 2 bases, leaving 15 bases between them. The CDR3 loop spans 15 amino acids. In DNA form, the CDR3 reads TGTGCCTGGAGTGCCCCGGGACACGGGGCCTACGAGCAGTACTTC. Its protein is CAWSAPGHGAYEQYF. Complete variable domain (other parts from reference TRBV30 and TRBJ2-7): SQTIHQWPATLVQPVGSPLSLECTVEGTSNPNLYWYRQAAGRGLQLLFYSVGIGQISSEVPQNLSASRPQDRQFILSSKKLLLSDSGFYLCAWSAPGHGAYEQYFGPGTRLTVT.

This sequence joins TRBV27 and TRBJ2-3; D uncertain. From germline, CDR1 is MNHEY and CDR2 SMNVEV (reference sequence). This CDR3 region has 13 residues. With 5 bases removed from V and 4 bases from J, the gap between germline ends came to 10 bases. This CDR3 is CASSPGEADTQYF. The DNA of the CDR3 is TGTGCCAGCAGTCCCGGAGAAGCAGATACGCAGTATTTT.

The chain carries TRBV2 and TRBJ2-5, with TRBD1 matching over 11 bases. Germline V lookup: CDR1 SNHLY, CDR2 FYNNEI. The length of the CDR3 is 14 residues. V shed 3 bases and J 5 bases; nucleotides not matched to a gene: 2. CDR3 sequence: CASSEDRGLETQYF. The CDR3 DNA sequence: TGTGCCAGCAGTGAGGACAGGGGGCTTGAGACCCAGTACTTC.

V usage is TRBV9 and J usage is TRBJ2-1; 9 bases line up with TRBD2. This CDR3 is built from 15 residues. Germline V CDR1 and CDR2: SGDLS, YYNGEE. V lost 7 bases to trimming and J lost 8 bases; unmatched junction nucleotides: 13. As DNA, the CDR3 is TGTGCCAGCGGGGTAGCGGGAGAGGTGTGGCATGAGCAGTTCTTC. Residues: CASGVAGEVWHEQFF.